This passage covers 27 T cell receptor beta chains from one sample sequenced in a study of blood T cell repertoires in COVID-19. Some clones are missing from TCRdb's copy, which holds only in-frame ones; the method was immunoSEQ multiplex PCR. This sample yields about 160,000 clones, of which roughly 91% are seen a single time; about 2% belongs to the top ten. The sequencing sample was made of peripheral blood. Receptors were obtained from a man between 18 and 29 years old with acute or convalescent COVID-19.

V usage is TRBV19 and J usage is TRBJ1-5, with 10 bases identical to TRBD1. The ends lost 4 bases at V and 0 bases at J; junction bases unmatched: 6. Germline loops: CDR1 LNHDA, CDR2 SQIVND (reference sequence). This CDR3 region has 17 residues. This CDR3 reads CASSSLRTGGSNQPQHF. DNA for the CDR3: TGTGCCAGTAGTAGCCTCAGGACAGGGGGTAGCAATCAGCCCCAGCATTTT.

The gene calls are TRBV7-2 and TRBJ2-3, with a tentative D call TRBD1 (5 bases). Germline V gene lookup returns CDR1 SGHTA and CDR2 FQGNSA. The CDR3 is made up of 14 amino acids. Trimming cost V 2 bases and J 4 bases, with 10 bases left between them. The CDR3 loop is CASSLYRYPDTQYF. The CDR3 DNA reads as TGTGCCAGCAGCTTATACAGGTACCCAGATACGCAGTATTTT.

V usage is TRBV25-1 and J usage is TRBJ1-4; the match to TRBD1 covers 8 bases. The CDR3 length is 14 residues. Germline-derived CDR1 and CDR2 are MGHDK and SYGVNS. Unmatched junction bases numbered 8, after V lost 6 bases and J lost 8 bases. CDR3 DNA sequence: TGTGCCAGCAGGAAGACAGGGGAGGAAGAAAAACTGTTTTTT. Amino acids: CASRKTGEEEKLFF.

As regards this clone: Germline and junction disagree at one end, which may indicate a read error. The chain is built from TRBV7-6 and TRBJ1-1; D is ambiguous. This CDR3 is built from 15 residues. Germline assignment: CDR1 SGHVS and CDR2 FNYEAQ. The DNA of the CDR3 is TGTGCCAGCAGTTTAGATGTGGCAGGGAACACTGAAGCTTTCTTT. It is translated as CASSLDVAGNTEAFF.

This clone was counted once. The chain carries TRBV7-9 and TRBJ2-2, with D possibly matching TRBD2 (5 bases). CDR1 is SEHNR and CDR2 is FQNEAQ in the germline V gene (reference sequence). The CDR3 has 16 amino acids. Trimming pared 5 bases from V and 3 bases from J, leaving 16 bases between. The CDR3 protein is CASSTKGRDYTGELFF. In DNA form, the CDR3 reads TGTGCCAGCAGCACAAAGGGTCGGGATTACACCGGGGAGCTGTTTTTT.

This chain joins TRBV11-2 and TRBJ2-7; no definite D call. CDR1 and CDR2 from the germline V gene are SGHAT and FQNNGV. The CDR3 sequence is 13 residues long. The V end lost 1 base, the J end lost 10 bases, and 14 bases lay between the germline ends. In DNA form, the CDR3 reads TGTGCCAGCAGCTTAGGAGGTACCCCCCTACAGTACTTC. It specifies CASSLGGTPLQYF.

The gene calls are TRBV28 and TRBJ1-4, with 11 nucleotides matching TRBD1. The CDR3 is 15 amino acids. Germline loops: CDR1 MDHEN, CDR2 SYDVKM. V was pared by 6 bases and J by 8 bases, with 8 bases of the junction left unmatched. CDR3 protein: CASSPPGQGGEKLFF. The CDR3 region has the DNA TGTGCCAGCAGCCCTCCGGGACAGGGGGGGGAAAAACTGTTTTTT.

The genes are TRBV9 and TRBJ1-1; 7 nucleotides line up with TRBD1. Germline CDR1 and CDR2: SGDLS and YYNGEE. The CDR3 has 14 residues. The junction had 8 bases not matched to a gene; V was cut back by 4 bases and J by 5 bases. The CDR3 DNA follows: TGTGCCAGCAGCCCCAGACAGGGTAGGACTGAAGCTTTCTTT. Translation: CASSPRQGRTEAFF.

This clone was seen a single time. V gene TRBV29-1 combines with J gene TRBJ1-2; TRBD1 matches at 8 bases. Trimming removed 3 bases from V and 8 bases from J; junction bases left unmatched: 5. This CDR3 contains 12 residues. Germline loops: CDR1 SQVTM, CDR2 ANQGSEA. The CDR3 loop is CSVDRTGSGYTF. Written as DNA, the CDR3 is TGCAGCGTTGACAGGACAGGGAGCGGCTACACCTTC.

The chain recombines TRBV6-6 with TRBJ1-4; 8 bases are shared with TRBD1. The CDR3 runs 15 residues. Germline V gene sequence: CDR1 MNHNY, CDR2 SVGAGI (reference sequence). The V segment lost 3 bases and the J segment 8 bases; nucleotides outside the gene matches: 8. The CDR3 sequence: CASSYMQGASEKLFF. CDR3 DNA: TGTGCCAGCAGTTATATGCAGGGGGCAAGCGAAAAACTGTTTTTT.

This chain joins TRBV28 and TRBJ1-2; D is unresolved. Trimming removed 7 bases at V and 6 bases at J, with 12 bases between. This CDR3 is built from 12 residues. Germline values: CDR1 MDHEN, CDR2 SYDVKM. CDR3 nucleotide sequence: TGTGCCAGCACCCCGCACGGAGATGGCTACACCTTC. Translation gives CASTPHGDGYTF.

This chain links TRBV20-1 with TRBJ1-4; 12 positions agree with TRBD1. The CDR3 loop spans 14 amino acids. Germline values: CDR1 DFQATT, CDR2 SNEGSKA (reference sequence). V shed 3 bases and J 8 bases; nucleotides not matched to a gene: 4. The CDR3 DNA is TGCAGTGCTAGTGGGACAGGGGGCGAAGAAAAACTGTTTTTT. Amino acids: CSASGTGGEEKLFF.

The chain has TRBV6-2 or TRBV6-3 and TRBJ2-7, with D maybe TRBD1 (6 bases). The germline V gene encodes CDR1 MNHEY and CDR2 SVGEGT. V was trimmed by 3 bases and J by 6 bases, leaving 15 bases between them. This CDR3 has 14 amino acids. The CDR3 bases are TGTGCCAGCAGTTATAGGGGGTACCTCTCCGAGCAGTACTTC. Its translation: CASSYRGYLSEQYF.

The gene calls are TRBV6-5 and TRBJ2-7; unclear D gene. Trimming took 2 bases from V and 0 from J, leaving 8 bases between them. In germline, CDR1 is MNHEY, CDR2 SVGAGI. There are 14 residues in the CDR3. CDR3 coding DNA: TGTGCCAGCAGTTACGACTTCCACTCCTACGAGCAGTACTTC. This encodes CASSYDFHSYEQYF.

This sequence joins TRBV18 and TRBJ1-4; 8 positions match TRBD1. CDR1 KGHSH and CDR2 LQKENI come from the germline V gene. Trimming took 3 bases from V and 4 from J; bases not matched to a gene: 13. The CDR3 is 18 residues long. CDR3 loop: CASSPTTRGTGGNEKLFF. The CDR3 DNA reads TGTGCCAGCTCACCCACAACTCGTGGGACAGGCGGTAATGAAAAACTGTTTTTT.

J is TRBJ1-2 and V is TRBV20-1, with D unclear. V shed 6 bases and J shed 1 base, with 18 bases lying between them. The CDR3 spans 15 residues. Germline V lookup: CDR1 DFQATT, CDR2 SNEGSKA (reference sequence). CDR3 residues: CSASLEVVGNYGYTF. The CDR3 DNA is TGCAGTGCCAGTTTGGAGGTGGTGGGTAACTATGGCTACACCTTC.

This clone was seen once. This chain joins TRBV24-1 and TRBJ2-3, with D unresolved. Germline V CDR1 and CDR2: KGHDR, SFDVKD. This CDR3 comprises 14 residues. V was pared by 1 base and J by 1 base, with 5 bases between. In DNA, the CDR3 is TGTGCCACCAGTGATTTCCTTGGCACAGATACGCAGTATTTT. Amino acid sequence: CATSDFLGTDTQYF.

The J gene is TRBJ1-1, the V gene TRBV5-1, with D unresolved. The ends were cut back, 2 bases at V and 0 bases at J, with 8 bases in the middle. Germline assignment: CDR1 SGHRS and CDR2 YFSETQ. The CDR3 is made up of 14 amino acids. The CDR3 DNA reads TGCGCCAGCAGCTTATACGGTCTGAACACTGAAGCTTTCTTT. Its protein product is CASSLYGLNTEAFF.

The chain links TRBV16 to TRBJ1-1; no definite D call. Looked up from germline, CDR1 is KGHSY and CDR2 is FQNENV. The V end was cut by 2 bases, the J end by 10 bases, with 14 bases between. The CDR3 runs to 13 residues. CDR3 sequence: CASSQMWAEGAFF. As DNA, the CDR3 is TGTGCCAGCAGCCAAATGTGGGCCGAGGGAGCTTTCTTT.

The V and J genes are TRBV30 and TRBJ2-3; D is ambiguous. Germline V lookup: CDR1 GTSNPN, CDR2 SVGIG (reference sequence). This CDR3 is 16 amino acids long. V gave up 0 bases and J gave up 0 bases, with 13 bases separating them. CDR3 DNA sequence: TGTGCCTGGAGTGTTGGTTCACTCCGAAGCACAGATACGCAGTATTTT. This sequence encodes CAWSVGSLRSTDTQYF.

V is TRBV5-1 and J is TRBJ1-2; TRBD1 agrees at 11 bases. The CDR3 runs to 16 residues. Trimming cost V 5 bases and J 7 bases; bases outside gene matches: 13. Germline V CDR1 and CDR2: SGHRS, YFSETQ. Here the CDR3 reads CASSAGGQGAHSGYTF. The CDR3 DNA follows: TGCGCCAGCAGTGCGGGAGGACAGGGGGCGCACAGTGGCTACACCTTC.

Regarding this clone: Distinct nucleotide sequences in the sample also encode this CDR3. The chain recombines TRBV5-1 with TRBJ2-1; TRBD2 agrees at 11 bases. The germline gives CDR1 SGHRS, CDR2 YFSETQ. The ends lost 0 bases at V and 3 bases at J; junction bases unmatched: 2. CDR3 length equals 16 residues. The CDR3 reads CASSLAGTSGYNEQFF. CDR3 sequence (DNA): TGCGCCAGCAGCTTGGCTGGGACTAGCGGCTACAATGAGCAGTTCTTC. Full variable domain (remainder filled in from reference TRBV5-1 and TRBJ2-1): KAGVTQTPRYLIKTRGQQVTLSCSPISGHRSVSWYQQTPGQGLQFLFEYFSETQRNKGNFPGRFSGRQFSNSRSEMNVSTLELGDSALYLCASSLAGTSGYNEQFFGPGTRLTVL.

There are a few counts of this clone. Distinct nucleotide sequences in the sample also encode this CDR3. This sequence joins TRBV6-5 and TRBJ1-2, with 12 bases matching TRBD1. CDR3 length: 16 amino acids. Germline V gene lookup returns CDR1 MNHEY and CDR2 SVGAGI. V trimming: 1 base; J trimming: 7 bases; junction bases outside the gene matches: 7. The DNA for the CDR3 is TGTGCCAGCAGTTACTTAGGGACAGGGGGCAGGGGTGGCTACACCTTC. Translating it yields CASSYLGTGGRGGYTF.

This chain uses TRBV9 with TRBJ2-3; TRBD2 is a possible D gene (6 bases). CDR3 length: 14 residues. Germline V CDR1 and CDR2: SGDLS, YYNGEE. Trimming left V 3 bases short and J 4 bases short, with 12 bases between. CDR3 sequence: CASSGRLAADTQYF. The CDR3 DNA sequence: TGTGCCAGCAGCGGTCGATTAGCGGCAGATACGCAGTATTTT.

The CDR3 nucleotides read TGCGCCAGCAGTCCAACGGGGGGGAATGAGCAGTTCTTC. This codes for CASSPTGGNEQFF. The rearrangement links TRBV10-2 to TRBJ2-1; 8 bases are shared with TRBD2. The CDR3 length is 13 residues. The V gene's germline CDR1 is WSHSY and CDR2 SAAADI. V was pared by 5 bases and J by 7 bases, with 4 bases of the junction left unmatched.

In DNA form, the CDR3 reads TGCGCCAGCACTTTGGGGACAGGGGGCCGATCGAACACTGAAGCTTTCTTT. Protein sequence: CASTLGTGGRSNTEAFF. The rearrangement links TRBV5-1 to TRBJ1-1; 12 nucleotides agree with TRBD1. The V and J ends lost 6 bases and 1 base, in that order; junction bases with no gene match: 10. There are 17 residues in the CDR3. Germline CDR1 reads SGHRS; CDR2 reads YFSETQ. The full variable domain, rest sourced from reference TRBV5-1 and TRBJ1-1, is KAGVTQTPRYLIKTRGQQVTLSCSPISGHRSVSWYQQTPGQGLQFLFEYFSETQRNKGNFPGRFSGRQFSNSRSEMNVSTLELGDSALYLCASTLGTGGRSNTEAFFGQGTRLTVV.

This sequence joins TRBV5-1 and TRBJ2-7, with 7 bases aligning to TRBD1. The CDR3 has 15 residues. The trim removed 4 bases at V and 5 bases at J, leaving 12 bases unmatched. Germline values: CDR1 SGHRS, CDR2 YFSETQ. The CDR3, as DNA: TGCGCCAGCAGCGTCGGGACAGAATTTCACAACGAGCAGTACTTC. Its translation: CASSVGTEFHNEQYF.